These 23 T cell receptor beta chains share one sample of origin, sequenced in a study of T cell clones after liver transplantation. The assay was immunoSEQ multiplex PCR, and TCRdb's table has in-frame clones only and misses some. The table has about 78,000 clones, around 80% seen once. The starting material was CD4+ T cells from blood, obtained before liver transplant. The receptors were gathered from a human donor who received a liver transplant.

The gene calls are TRBV19 and TRBJ1-5; TRBD1 is a possible D gene (6 bases). The germline V gene has CDR1 LNHDA and CDR2 SQIVND (reference sequence). The CDR3 length is 13 residues. The V end lost 5 bases, the J end lost 2 bases, and 7 bases lay between the germline ends. The DNA for the CDR3 is TGTGCCAGTAGTTACAGGGGCAATCAGCCCCAGCATTTT. It specifies CASSYRGNQPQHF.

This chain uses TRBV9 with TRBJ1-4; D not certain. The CDR3 has 15 residues. From germline, CDR1 is SGDLS and CDR2 YYNGEE. Trimming pared 0 bases from V and 4 bases from J, leaving 10 bases between. This chain's CDR3 is CASSVGRIFNEKLFF. DNA of the CDR3: TGTGCCAGCAGCGTAGGGCGGATATTTAATGAAAAACTGTTTTTT.

This clone has just one count. The rearrangement uses TRBV30 and TRBJ1-2; 8 bases are a match to TRBD1. The CDR3 runs 14 residues. Germline V gene data show CDR1 as GTSNPN and CDR2 as SVGIG (reference sequence). Trimming removed 5 bases from V and 7 bases from J; junction bases left unmatched: 12. The CDR3 DNA follows: TGTGCCTGGGGGCGTCAGGGGGCTAGGTTTGGCTACACCTTC. It is translated as CAWGRQGARFGYTF.

The genes are TRBV7-2 and TRBJ2-1, with TRBD1 identical over 8 bases. The CDR3 totals 15 residues. The V segment lost 1 base and the J segment 5 bases; nucleotides outside the gene matches: 4. The V gene's germline CDR1 is SGHTA and CDR2 FQGNSA. The CDR3 sequence: CASSLDGQGHNEQFF. CDR3 DNA: TGTGCCAGCAGCTTAGATGGACAGGGTCACAATGAGCAGTTCTTC. The entire variable domain, with the rest obtained from reference TRBV7-2 and TRBJ2-1, is as follows: GAGVSQSPSNKVTEKGKDVELRCDPISGHTALYWYRQSLGQGLEFLIYFQGNSAPDKSGLPSDRFSAERTGGSVSTLTIQRTQQEDSAVYLCASSLDGQGHNEQFFGPGTRLTVL.

The CDR3 spells CASSQVRQKGTTNEKLFF. CDR3 coding DNA: TGCGCCAGCAGCCAAGTGCGACAGAAGGGAACAACTAATGAAAAACTGTTTTTT. The chain has TRBV4-1 and TRBJ1-4, with D perhaps TRBD1 (5 bases). This CDR3 has 18 residues. The germline V gene has CDR1 MGHRA and CDR2 YSYEKL. Between the trimmed V and J ends, which lost 1 base and 0 bases, there was a span of 15 bases.

The chain carries TRBV29-1 and TRBJ1-2, with 8 bases identical to TRBD1. The V gene end was trimmed by 7 bases and the J gene end by 6 bases; junction bases not matched to a gene: 7. The CDR3 runs to 12 residues. The germline V gene encodes CDR1 SQVTM and CDR2 ANQGSEA. DNA of the CDR3: TGCAGCGGAGACAGGGGTTTCGATGGCTACACCTTC. Amino acid sequence: CSGDRGFDGYTF. The full variable domain, in which reference TRBV29-1 and TRBJ1-2 provide the parts outside the CDR3, is SAVISQKPSRDICQRGTSLTIQCQVDSQVTMMFWYRQQPGQSLTLIATANQGSEATYESGFVIDKFPISRPNLTFSTLTVSNMSPEDSSIYLCSGDRGFDGYTFGSGTRLTVV.

The V call is TRBV19, the J call TRBJ2-6; TRBD2 is a possible D gene (5 bases). This CDR3 contains 15 residues. Germline loops: CDR1 LNHDA, CDR2 SQIVND (reference sequence). Trimming took off 10 bases at V and 5 bases at J, with 18 bases between the two ends. DNA of the CDR3: TGTGCCATCACCTACGGGGAGCTATGGGCCAACGTCCTGACTTTC. It translates to CAITYGELWANVLTF.

This chain joins TRBV2 and TRBJ2-2, with TRBD1 matching over 7 bases. The V and J ends lost 9 bases and 4 bases, in that order; junction bases with no gene match: 11. Germline V gene data show CDR1 as SNHLY and CDR2 as FYNNEI. The CDR3 runs to 15 residues. The CDR3 here is CASHRQGSVTGELFF. CDR3 sequence (DNA): TGTGCCAGTCACCGACAGGGTTCGGTCACCGGGGAGCTGTTTTTT.

The chain uses TRBV5-1 and TRBJ2-3; the match to TRBD1 covers 9 bases. The CDR3 runs 19 residues. Looked up from germline, CDR1 is SGHRS and CDR2 is YFSETQ. With V trimmed by 4 bases and J by 0 bases, 15 bases remained unmatched. The CDR3 protein is CASSPAHGSTGGSTDTQYF. The CDR3 DNA reads TGCGCCAGCAGCCCCGCACACGGATCGACAGGGGGAAGCACAGATACGCAGTATTTT.

This chain connects TRBV2 to TRBJ1-5; the match to TRBD1 covers 8 bases. With 6 bases clipped from V and 3 bases from J, the junction kept 7 bases outside the gene matches. This CDR3 contains 15 residues. Germline loops: CDR1 SNHLY, CDR2 FYNNEI. The CDR3 reads CASSADRVDNQPQHF. DNA for the CDR3: TGTGCCAGCAGCGCGGACAGGGTAGACAATCAGCCCCAGCATTTT.

The V and J genes are TRBV7-2 and TRBJ1-5, with D uncertain. The germline V and J ends were trimmed by 2 bases and 7 bases, with 12 bases remaining between them. Germline CDR1 reads SGHTA; CDR2 reads FQGNSA. This CDR3 is built from 14 residues. Written as DNA, the CDR3 is TGTGCCAGCAGCTTAAACGGAGAACTCCAGCCCCAGCATTTT. As protein: CASSLNGELQPQHF.

This chain joins TRBV7-2 and TRBJ1-1; D perhaps matches TRBD1 (6 bases). Germline-derived CDR1 and CDR2 are SGHTA and FQGNSA. Trimming removed 5 bases from V and 1 base from J, with 8 bases in between. This CDR3 spans 13 amino acids. CDR3 in DNA: TGTGCCAGCAGCCTACAGGGGAACACTGAAGCTTTCTTT. Translation gives CASSLQGNTEAFF.

The chain has TRBV5-1 and TRBJ2-1, with 13 bases that match TRBD2. CDR3 length: 16 residues. V dropped 0 bases and J dropped 8; count of bases not matched to a gene: 5. The germline CDR1 and CDR2 sequences are SGHRS and YFSETQ. CDR3 nucleotides: TGCGCCAGCAGCTTGGGGACTAGCGGGAGACTCGATGAGCAGTTCTTC. It yields the protein CASSLGTSGRLDEQFF.

CDR3 nucleotide sequence: TGTGCCAGCAGTTTACTCCCCGACTGGACAGGTACGGACGAGCAGTACTTC. Protein: CASSLLPDWTGTDEQYF. The J gene is TRBJ2-7, the V gene TRBV27; 7 nucleotides line up with TRBD1. The CDR3 sequence is 17 residues long. CDR1 and CDR2 from the germline V gene are MNHEY and SMNVEV (reference sequence). The trim removed 2 bases at V and 5 bases at J, leaving 15 bases unmatched.

This clone was seen just once. This rearrangement joins TRBV14 to TRBJ2-3; 14 bases agree with TRBD2. Trimming cost V 4 bases and J 0 bases; bases outside gene matches: 3. The CDR3 runs 17 residues. Germline-derived CDR1 and CDR2 are SGHDN and FVKESK. CDR3 in DNA: TGTGCCAGCAGCCCTTGGACTAGCGGGGGGAGCACAGATACGCAGTATTTT. Translation: CASSPWTSGGSTDTQYF.

The chain employs TRBV7-8 and TRBJ2-7; 8 bases are a match to TRBD1. From germline, CDR1 is SGHVS and CDR2 FQNEAQ. The CDR3 has 15 residues. The ends lost 0 bases at V and 6 bases at J; junction bases unmatched: 7. The CDR3 DNA reads as TGTGCCAGCAGCTTAGCTCCGAGACAGGGGTTCGAGCAGTACTTC. It encodes CASSLAPRQGFEQYF.

This chain connects TRBV5-1 to TRBJ2-5; D ambiguous. From germline, CDR1 is SGHRS and CDR2 YFSETQ. CDR3 size: 14 residues. V was trimmed by 2 bases and J by 5 bases, leaving 13 bases between them. The CDR3, as DNA: TGCGCCAGCAGCTTAATCGCACCGCCCGAGACCCAGTACTTC. This translates into CASSLIAPPETQYF.

This chain's CDR3 is CASSVSGTRSAYNEQFF. The CDR3 coding sequence is TGTGCCAGCAGCGTGTCAGGGACTAGGAGCGCCTACAATGAGCAGTTCTTC. The chain links TRBV9 to TRBJ2-1; 8 nucleotides agree with TRBD2. This CDR3 region has 17 residues. Germline CDR1 and CDR2: SGDLS and YYNGEE. V was clipped by 2 bases and J by 2 bases; unmatched bases: 9.

This chain joins TRBV27 and TRBJ2-7; 9 nucleotides align to TRBD1. The junction had 12 bases not matched to a gene; V was cut back by 3 bases and J by 6 bases. CDR1 is MNHEY, CDR2 SMNVEV, per germline (reference sequence). The CDR3 has 16 amino acids. The CDR3 protein is CASSFTTGTGQREQYF. The CDR3 coding sequence is TGTGCCAGCAGTTTCACCACCGGGACAGGGCAGCGCGAGCAGTACTTC.

The chain uses TRBV19 and TRBJ1-1; tentative D call: TRBD1 (6 bases). Germline CDR1 reads LNHDA; CDR2 reads SQIVND (reference sequence). This CDR3 spans 15 amino acids. V dropped 7 bases and J dropped 4 bases, with 19 bases sitting between them. The chain's CDR3 is CASNGGSFLSTEAFF. In nucleotides, the CDR3 is TGTGCCAGTAACGGGGGCTCCTTTTTAAGCACTGAAGCTTTCTTT. Together with reference TRBV19 and TRBJ1-1, the CDR3 gives the full variable domain: DGGITQSPKYLFRKEGQNVTLSCEQNLNHDAMYWYRQDPGQGLRLIYYSQIVNDFQKGDIAEGYSVSREKKESFPLTVTSAQKNPTAFYLCASNGGSFLSTEAFFGQGTRLTVV.

V usage is TRBV18 and J usage is TRBJ2-5; D not certain. In germline, CDR1 is KGHSH, CDR2 LQKENI. This CDR3 is 15 amino acids long. Trimming removed 2 bases from V and 4 bases from J, with 14 bases in between. The CDR3 bases are TGTGCCAGCTCACCAGGCGGACCATCCGGAGAGACCCAGTACTTC. Protein: CASSPGGPSGETQYF. Supplemented by reference TRBV18 and TRBJ2-5, the full variable domain reads NAGVMQNPRHLVRRRGQEARLRCSPMKGHSHVYWYRQLPEEGLKFMVYLQKENIIDESGMPKERFSAEFPKEGPSILRIQQVVRGDSAAYFCASSPGGPSGETQYFGPGTRLLVL.

The J gene is TRBJ2-1, the V gene TRBV6-6; D perhaps matches TRBD1 (6 bases). V was shortened by 5 bases and J by 9 bases, with 14 bases between the two germline ends. Germline V gene sequence: CDR1 MNHNY, CDR2 SVGAGI (reference sequence). The CDR3 contains 13 residues. The CDR3 DNA follows: TGTGCCAGCAGTACCGGGACAACCAGTGAGCAGTTCTTC. This encodes CASSTGTTSEQFF.

For the CDR3, the DNA is TGTGCCAGCAGGGGGGGAGTAAGCGGGAGTAGGGGTGAGCAGTTCTTC. The encoded protein is CASRGGVSGSRGEQFF. V usage is TRBV2 and J usage is TRBJ2-1; 8 bases map to TRBD2. Germline V lookup: CDR1 SNHLY, CDR2 FYNNEI. V dropped 6 bases and J dropped 9; count of bases not matched to a gene: 16. The CDR3 runs to 16 residues.